These T cell receptor beta chains were read from a single sample in a study of shared clonotypes between healthy human individuals. Clones were read by immunoSEQ multiplex PCR, and TCRdb kept only the in-frame ones, dropping some. The table has about 470,000 clones, 79% seen once. Specimen: PBMCs. Receptors were obtained from a woman aged 35 to 49 in good health. Some clones in this sample may be carry-over from other donors' samples. The conserved cysteine and the conserved F or W are not part of the CDR3 here. Clone size is shown for a subset of rows, as once, few, many or a class of expanded clone.

CDR3 protein | V gene | clone size
ASSVLAGSYNEQF | TRBV6-1 | NA
ASSPMGQGAQPQH | TRBV28 | NA
SASPAGGVDNEQF | TRBV29-1 | NA
ASSDARPRDSSSNEQF | TRBV25-1 | NA
ASSLRGTHSYNEQF | TRBV7-3 | NA
SVFETGANVLT | TRBV29-1 | NA
ASGPGHTEAF | TRBV9 | NA
ASSQRPGYT | TRBV2 | NA
ASSTKAGGPYEQY | TRBV19 | NA
ASSLDYWVEQY | TRBV7-2 | NA
ASSDAGGSGTDTQY | TRBV6-4 | many
SVEEGTAMNTEAF | TRBV29-1 | NA
AGTPPVGTYNEQF | TRBV28 | NA
ASSPLGGPEQY | TRBV28 | NA
ASRRAGTDTQY | TRBV6-5 | NA
ASSLAEVFGYT | TRBV7-9 | NA
AISTLWRTNQETQY | TRBV10-3 | NA
ASIGALGSGELF | TRBV19 | NA
ASSEAPGGGTDTQY | TRBV6-1 | NA
ASSQGTAHNSPLH | TRBV4-1 | NA
ASSQDLFTFNYGYT | TRBV4-3 | NA
ASSLGGDPNTDTQY | TRBV5-1 | NA
ASSRRDGNQPQH | TRBV7-2 | NA
ASSLGTANYGYT | TRBV7-8 | NA
ASRGGRMNTEAF | TRBV2 | NA
ASSLGGSSTDTQY | TRBV11-2 | NA
ASSYSGTSSNTEAF | TRBV6-5 | NA
ATSRARWDYNEQF | TRBV15 | NA
ASSYSWASTDTQY | TRBV6-5 | few
ASSQADGTYEQY | TRBV4-3 | NA